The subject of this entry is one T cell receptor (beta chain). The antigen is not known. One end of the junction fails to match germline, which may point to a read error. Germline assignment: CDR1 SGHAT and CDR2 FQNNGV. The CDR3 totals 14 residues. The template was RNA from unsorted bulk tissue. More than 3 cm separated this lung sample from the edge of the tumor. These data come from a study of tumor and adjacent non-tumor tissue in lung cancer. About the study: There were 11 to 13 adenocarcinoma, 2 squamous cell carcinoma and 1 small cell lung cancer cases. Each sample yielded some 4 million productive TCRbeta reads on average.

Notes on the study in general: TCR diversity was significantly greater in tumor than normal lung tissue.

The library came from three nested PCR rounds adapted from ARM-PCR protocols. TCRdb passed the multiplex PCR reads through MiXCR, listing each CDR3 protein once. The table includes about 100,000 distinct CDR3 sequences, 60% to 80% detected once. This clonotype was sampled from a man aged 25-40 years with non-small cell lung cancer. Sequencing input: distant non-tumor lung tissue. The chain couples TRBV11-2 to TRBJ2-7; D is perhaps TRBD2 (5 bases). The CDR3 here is CVSSSYGVAAEQYF. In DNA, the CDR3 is TGTGTCAGCAGCTCCTACGGGGTGGCCGCCGAGCAGTACTTC.